The clone carrying this TCR beta chain was detected only a few times. The antigen is unknown. The data derive from a study of post-analysis software for immune sequencing data. Germline V gene lookup returns CDR1 MNHEY and CDR2 SVGAGI. This CDR3 is 15 amino acids long. Each TCR beta cDNA library carried unique molecular identifiers. TCRdb used MiXCR to reprocess the PCR reads, holding one entry per CDR3 protein. The repertoire consists of 800,000 to 950,000 distinct CDR3 sequences, with approximately 53% occurring once and the leading ten covering 4.6%. Notes on the study in general: Patients had higher frequencies than controls of roughly five TRBV segments, including TRBV5-6, TRBV5-1 and TRBV20-1.

The chain employs TRBV6-5 and TRBJ2-1, with TRBD2 matching over 9 bases. With the DNA end fitting TRBJ2-7 better, the J assignment may be wrong. Sequencing was carried out using blood. The receptor's source is a girl aged 10 to 17 with multiple sclerosis. CDR3 sequence: CASSYGTSSYNEQYF. The CDR3 DNA reads as TGTGCCAGCAGTTACGGGACTAGCTCCTACAATGAGCAGTACTTC.